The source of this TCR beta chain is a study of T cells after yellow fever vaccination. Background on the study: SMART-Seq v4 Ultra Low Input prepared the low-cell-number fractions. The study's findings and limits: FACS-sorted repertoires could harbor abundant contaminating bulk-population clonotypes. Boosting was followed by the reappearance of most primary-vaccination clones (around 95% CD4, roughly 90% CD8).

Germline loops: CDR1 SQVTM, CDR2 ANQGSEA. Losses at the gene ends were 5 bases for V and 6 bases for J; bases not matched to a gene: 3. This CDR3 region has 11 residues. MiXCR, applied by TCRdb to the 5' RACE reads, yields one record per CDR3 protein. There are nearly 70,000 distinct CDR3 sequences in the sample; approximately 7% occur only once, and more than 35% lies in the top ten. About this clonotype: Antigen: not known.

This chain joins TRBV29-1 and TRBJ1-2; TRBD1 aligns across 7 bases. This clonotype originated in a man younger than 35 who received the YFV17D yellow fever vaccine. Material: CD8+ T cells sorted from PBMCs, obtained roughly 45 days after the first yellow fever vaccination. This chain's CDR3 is CSVITGDGYTF. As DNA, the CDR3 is TGCAGCGTTATAACAGGGGATGGCTACACCTTC.